This record covers a single T cell receptor beta chain. The data were taken from a study of blood T cell repertoires in COVID-19. This CDR3 contains 13 residues. In germline, CDR1 is SEHNR, CDR2 FQNEAQ (reference sequence). V was cut by 6 bases and J by 5 bases, with 11 bases left in between. As originally analysed: For nucleated cells, counts were estimated from reference gene primer amplification. This table comes from immunoSEQ multiplex PCR, and its TCRdb copy is limited to in-frame clones, with some not included. The V and J calls and clone size were taken over from that table, and D and trimming were inferred from the DNA. The sample consists of about 280,000 clones, roughly 86% of them appearing once.

The sample was peripheral blood. The rearrangement joins TRBV7-9 to TRBJ2-1; D possibly corresponds to TRBD1 (5 bases). The receptor was isolated from a woman in her twenties or thirties who had recovered from COVID-19. This CDR3 is CASRQTGDNEQFF. In nucleotides, the CDR3 is TGTGCCAGCAGACAAACAGGTGACAATGAGCAGTTCTTC. The full variable domain, rest sourced from reference TRBV7-9 and TRBJ2-1, is DTGVSQNPRHKITKRGQNVTFRCDPISEHNRLYWYRQTLGQGPEFLTYFQNEAQLEKSRLLSDRFSAERPKGSFSTLEIQRTEQGDSAMYLCASRQTGDNEQFFGPGTRLTVL.